This TCR beta chain was profiled in a study of cytomegalovirus exposure and HLA in healthy donors. Whole-study findings and limits: The later analysis indicated that the majority of CMV-associated TCR beta chains appeared HLA-restricted. Reported performance of the classifier showed diagnosis of cytomegalovirus status with high specificity and sensitivity. Associated with cytomegalovirus, according to the listing, were about 160 TCR beta chains. Common viral pathogens seemed to be connected with several of the most significant clusters, according to a later analysis.

This clone is a singleton in its sample. Its antigen is as yet unknown. The primer mix had 60 Vbeta and 13 Jbeta primers. This table comes from immunoSEQ multiplex PCR, and its TCRdb copy is limited to in-frame clones, with some not included. Among about 150,000 clones listed, approximately 83% were seen once. Germline V gives CDR1 LNHDA, CDR2 SQIVND (reference sequence). The CDR3 loop spans 21 amino acids. The J segment lost 4 bases and the V segment lost 5 bases, leaving 24 bases of the junction unmatched. The V call is TRBV19, the J call TRBJ2-1; 9 bases align to TRBD2. The source material was PBMCs. The TCR sequence derives from a boy younger than 10 in good health and CMV-seronegative. The CDR3 DNA reads as TGTGCCAGTAGTCCGGGGCTGTGGGGAGGTTCCCGACTAGCGGAGTACAATGAGCAGTTCTTC. Translated: CASSPGLWGGSRLAEYNEQFF.